One and the same sample provided the 27 T cell receptor beta chains below, sequenced in a study of blood T cells in healthy people across ages. Through a sample-barcoded 5' primer and a J-beta primer mix, a second PCR was run for about 6 to 11 cycles. TCRdb redid the calling of the 5' RACE reads with MiXCR, one entry per CDR3 protein. The repertoire holds about 780,000 distinct CDR3 sequences, with about 26% as singletons. The same sample was also used in a study of T cells of mothers and their children.

The sequencing sample was made of blood. These receptors were obtained from a boy aged 5 to 17 in good health.

For the CDR3, the DNA is TGTGCCAGCAGACCCGGGTTAGCGGGAGACCAGTTCTTC. Amino acids: CASRPGLAGDQFF. The chain recombines TRBV28 with TRBJ2-1; 9 bases map to TRBD2. The CDR3 contains 13 residues. V lost 6 bases, J lost 13 bases, and 10 bases stayed unmatched. Per the germline V gene, CDR1 is MDHEN and CDR2 is SYDVKM.

This clonotype was seen a single time. The CDR3 loop is CASSYTMTGGNTEAFF. In DNA, the CDR3 is TGTGCCAGCAGTTACACCATGACAGGGGGGAACACTGAAGCTTTCTTT. The chain joins TRBV6-5 to TRBJ1-1, with 9 bases fitting TRBD1. The CDR3 loop spans 16 amino acids. The V gene end was trimmed by 2 bases and the J gene end by 1 base; junction bases not matched to a gene: 5. In germline, CDR1 is MNHEY, CDR2 SVGAGI.

J is TRBJ2-5 and V is TRBV2; 7 nucleotides align to TRBD1. J lost 1 base, V lost 7 bases, and 6 bases had no gene match. Germline lookup yields CDR1 SNHLY and CDR2 FYNNEI. The CDR3 extends over 14 amino acids. The DNA for the CDR3 is TGTGCCAGCACCAGGGGGACAGTCCAAGAGACCCAGTACTTC. Translation: CASTRGTVQETQYF.

This chain uses TRBV4-1 with TRBJ2-4; no clear D gene. The germline V and J ends were trimmed by 4 bases and 2 bases, with 12 bases remaining between them. The CDR3 contains 15 residues. Germline V CDR1 and CDR2: MGHRA, YSYEKL. CDR3 region: CASSPLLLSKNIQYF. The CDR3, as DNA: TGCGCCAGCAGCCCCCTCCTCTTATCCAAAAACATTCAGTACTTC.

This rearrangement joins TRBV20-1 to TRBJ2-1; TRBD2 matches at 7 bases. V gave up 3 bases and J gave up 3 bases; unmatched junction bases: 8. CDR3 length equals 15 residues. CDR1 and CDR2 from the germline V gene are DFQATT and SNEGSKA (reference sequence). CDR3 loop: CSASPSPGGYNEQFF. CDR3 bases: TGCAGTGCTAGCCCGTCCCCGGGGGGCTACAATGAGCAGTTCTTC.

The V and J genes are TRBV10-3 and TRBJ1-2; D ambiguous. CDR3 length: 15 amino acids. Trimming removed 3 bases at V and 0 bases at J, with 11 bases between. The germline CDR1 and CDR2 sequences are ENHRY and SYGVKD. This CDR3 is CAISDSTLSNYGYTF. The DNA of the CDR3 is TGTGCCATCAGTGACTCGACGCTTTCTAACTATGGCTACACCTTC.

This clonotype was seen only a few times. The chain couples TRBV7-2 to TRBJ2-1; the match to TRBD2 covers 8 bases. V trimming: 4 bases; J trimming: 0 bases; junction bases outside the gene matches: 11. Germline V gene lookup returns CDR1 SGHTA and CDR2 FQGNSA. The CDR3 extends over 18 amino acids. The CDR3 DNA sequence: TGTGCCAGCAGCTCAGGGGTAGCGGGGAGATCCTCCTACAATGAGCAGTTCTTC. Residues: CASSSGVAGRSSYNEQFF.

The V and J genes are TRBV28 and TRBJ2-1, with D uncertain. The DNA end is a closer match to TRBJ2-5, so the J assignment may be wrong. This CDR3 is built from 12 residues. Germline V lookup: CDR1 MDHEN, CDR2 SYDVKM. This chain's CDR3 is CASTGQVETQYF. In nucleotides, the CDR3 is TGTGCCAGCACAGGCCAGGTGGAGACCCAGTACTTC.

This clonotype was found a few times. The chain uses TRBV6-6 and TRBJ2-3; 8 bases agree with TRBD2. The CDR3 runs 16 residues. The V and J ends lost 6 bases and 4 bases, in that order; junction bases with no gene match: 12. Germline CDR1 reads MNHNY; CDR2 reads SVGAGI (reference sequence). The CDR3 protein is CASSLGLALGPDTQYF. As DNA, the CDR3 is TGTGCCAGCAGCCTCGGACTAGCATTAGGCCCAGATACGCAGTATTTT.

This chain's CDR3 is CASSEVTANTEAFF. The CDR3 coding sequence is TGTGCCAGCAGCGAGGTAACAGCTAACACTGAAGCTTTCTTT. This rearrangement joins TRBV2 to TRBJ1-1; D remains unclear. Germline V lookup: CDR1 SNHLY, CDR2 FYNNEI. The CDR3 sequence is 14 residues long. V lost 6 bases and J lost 2, with 13 bases in between.

This chain links TRBV12-3 or TRBV12-4 with TRBJ2-5; 7 nucleotides line up with TRBD2. This CDR3 region has 17 residues. Trimming at V came to 5 bases and at J to 4 bases, leaving 16 bases not matched to a gene. The CDR3 DNA reads TGTGCCAGCAGTGGGACGAGGGAGGGTCTCGAGAGAGAGACCCAGTACTTC. Translating gives CASSGTREGLERETQYF.

This clonotype has more than one count but fewer than ten. The chain combines TRBV28 with TRBJ1-4; D is uncertain. V shed 5 bases and J shed 10 bases, with 14 bases lying between them. The CDR3 sequence is 13 residues long. Germline values: CDR1 MDHEN, CDR2 SYDVKM. The CDR3 nucleotides are TGTGCCAGCAGTGGCCCCCAGGCTGGAAAACTGTTTTTT. Translation gives CASSGPQAGKLFF.

The chain uses TRBV7-2 and TRBJ2-3, with D hard to call. This CDR3 is built from 13 residues. Germline CDR1 and CDR2: SGHTA and FQGNSA. V gave up 4 bases and J gave up 3 bases, with 8 bases separating them. DNA for the CDR3: TGTGCCAGCAGCTCTCCGGAGACAGATACGCAGTATTTT. Its translation: CASSSPETDTQYF.

This clonotype was seen only a few times. The genes are TRBV10-2 and TRBJ2-5; 10 nucleotides agree with TRBD2. This CDR3 is built from 14 residues. CDR1 and CDR2 (germline): WSHSY, SAAADI. The V and J ends lost 6 bases and 5 bases, in that order; junction bases with no gene match: 6. The CDR3 DNA reads as TGCGCCAGCAGGAATAGCGGGGGGTTTGAGACCCAGTACTTC. It yields the protein CASRNSGGFETQYF.

V and J are TRBV5-5 and TRBJ2-2; possibly TRBD2 for D (5 bases). V lost 7 bases, J lost 1 base, and 14 bases lay in between. Germline loops: CDR1 SGHKS, CDR2 YYEKEE (reference sequence). The CDR3 runs 15 residues. The DNA of the CDR3 is TGTGCCAGCTCCGGGTCGGGGAGGAACACCGGGGAGCTGTTTTTT. Amino acid sequence: CASSGSGRNTGELFF.

V is TRBV6-1 and J is TRBJ1-4; tentative D call: TRBD1 (5 bases). V lost 7 bases to trimming and J lost 6 bases, with 18 bases between them. The germline CDR1 and CDR2 sequences are MNHNS and SASEGT. The CDR3 consists of 15 residues. CDR3 nucleotide sequence: TGTGCCAGCATGAGACAGTCAACGAGGGATGAAAAACTGTTTTTT. This gives the protein CASMRQSTRDEKLFF.

This clonotype was counted at least ten times. The V call is TRBV7-8, the J call TRBJ1-2; D is uncertain. The length of the CDR3 is 16 residues. In germline, CDR1 is SGHVS, CDR2 FQNEAQ. Trimming stripped 1 base from V and 5 bases from J, with 17 bases between. The CDR3 loop reads CASSLGLPGSSYGYTF. The CDR3 DNA sequence: TGTGCCAGCAGCTTAGGGTTACCAGGATCGTCGTATGGCTACACCTTC.

The sample holds a few counts of this clonotype. The J gene is TRBJ2-3, the V gene TRBV5-1; either TRBD1 or TRBD2 may supply D (5 bases each). The V end was cut by 0 bases, the J end by 4 bases, with 12 bases between. The CDR3 consists of 15 residues. CDR1 and CDR2 from the germline V gene are SGHRS and YFSETQ. The CDR3 DNA reads as TGCGCCAGCAGCTTGGAAGGGACCGGGCCAGATACGCAGTATTTT. Amino acids: CASSLEGTGPDTQYF. The whole variable domain, remainder taken from reference TRBV5-1 and TRBJ2-3, is KAGVTQTPRYLIKTRGQQVTLSCSPISGHRSVSWYQQTPGQGLQFLFEYFSETQRNKGNFPGRFSGRQFSNSRSEMNVSTLELGDSALYLCASSLEGTGPDTQYFGPGTRLTVL.

The rearrangement joins TRBV20-1 to TRBJ2-3; TRBD2 matches at 9 bases. The CDR3 extends over 17 amino acids. CDR1 is DFQATT, CDR2 SNEGSKA, per germline (reference sequence). V lost 3 bases, J lost 2 bases, and 12 bases stayed unmatched. CDR3 amino acids: CSARRGASGVTTDTQYF. DNA of the CDR3: TGCAGTGCTAGGCGGGGAGCTAGCGGGGTTACCACAGATACGCAGTATTTT.

J is TRBJ2-7 and V is TRBV5-1, with 7 bases matching TRBD1. Germline values: CDR1 SGHRS, CDR2 YFSETQ. The CDR3 is made up of 14 amino acids. The junction had 2 bases not matched to a gene; V was cut back by 0 bases and J by 2 bases. The chain's CDR3 is CASSLDGTAYEQYF. DNA of the CDR3: TGCGCCAGCAGCTTGGACGGGACAGCCTACGAGCAGTACTTC.

This chain uses TRBV28 with TRBJ1-3; the D is unclear. Trimming took off 3 bases at V and 0 bases at J, with 15 bases between the two ends. The germline V gene encodes CDR1 MDHEN and CDR2 SYDVKM. The CDR3 totals 17 residues. Here the CDR3 DNA reads TGTGCCAGCAGTTTCGGTACGGGCCTTCGCTCTGGAAACACCATATATTTT. Its translation is CASSFGTGLRSGNTIYF.

The chain recombines TRBV4-1 with TRBJ2-5; 7 positions match TRBD2. Trimming cost V 3 bases and J 2 bases; bases outside gene matches: 3. This CDR3 contains 14 residues. The germline V gene encodes CDR1 MGHRA and CDR2 YSYEKL. CDR3 DNA sequence: TGCGCCAGCAGCCATCCGGGACTACAAGAGACCCAGTACTTC. This sequence encodes CASSHPGLQETQYF.

In its sample, this clonotype was seen a few times. The V gene is TRBV5-1, the J gene TRBJ2-1; 11 nucleotides agree with TRBD2. V gave up 0 bases and J gave up 4 bases; unmatched junction bases: 15. Germline V gives CDR1 SGHRS, CDR2 YFSETQ. CDR3 length: 20 amino acids. The CDR3 here is CASSLAELVFGTSGYNEQFF. The CDR3 DNA reads as TGCGCCAGCAGCTTGGCCGAATTAGTGTTTGGGACTAGCGGTTACAATGAGCAGTTCTTC.

This clonotype occurred a few times. V is TRBV6-5 and J is TRBJ2-3; D assignment may be TRBD1 or TRBD2 (6 bases each). Germline loops: CDR1 MNHEY, CDR2 SVGAGI. This CDR3 comprises 12 residues. The ends were cut back, 6 bases at V and 9 bases at J, with 13 bases in the middle. CDR3 nucleotides: TGTGCCAGCAGGGCTGAGGGGGGAACGCAGTATTTT. Protein: CASRAEGGTQYF.

V is TRBV12-3 or TRBV12-4 and J is TRBJ1-6; 9 positions match TRBD1. The V gene end was trimmed by 3 bases and the J gene end by 10 bases; junction bases not matched to a gene: 4. The CDR3 extends over 14 amino acids. The CDR3 nucleotides are TGTGCCAGCAGTTTGGGGACAGGGCAATCACCCCTCCACTTT. Translation gives CASSLGTGQSPLHF.

V and J are TRBV5-1 and TRBJ2-5; D is undetermined. The germline V and J ends were trimmed by 4 bases and 3 bases, with 7 bases remaining between them. The CDR3 has 12 residues. Germline CDR1 is SGHRS and CDR2 is YFSETQ. The CDR3 DNA reads TGCGCCAGCAGCCCCCAGAAAGAGACCCAGTACTTC. This translates into CASSPQKETQYF.

The chain couples TRBV15 to TRBJ1-5; 8 bases fit TRBD1. CDR3 length: 17 amino acids. Germline values: CDR1 LNHNV, CDR2 YYDKDF (reference sequence). J gave up 2 bases and V 0 bases, and 6 bases lay outside the gene matches. This CDR3 is CATSRDEAGGGNQPQHF. CDR3 DNA sequence: TGTGCCACCAGCAGAGATGAGGCAGGGGGCGGCAATCAGCCCCAGCATTTT.